The next 10 T cell receptor beta chains were all read from a single sample in a study of blood T cell repertoires in COVID-19. Produced via immunoSEQ multiplex PCR; TCRdb's table is partial and in-frame only. The sample includes 200,000 to 250,000 clones, around 82% of them seen just once. Sequenced: peripheral blood. The receptors stem from an older woman with acute or convalescent COVID-19.

The chain links TRBV28 to TRBJ2-2; 7 positions match TRBD2. J was trimmed by 4 bases and V by 7 bases; bases with no gene match: 12. The CDR3 totals 16 residues. CDR1 is MDHEN and CDR2 is SYDVKM in the germline V gene. Written as DNA, the CDR3 is TGTGCCAGCAAACCTCCCGGGGACTACGGCACCGGGGAGCTGTTTTTT. Translated, it gives CASKPPGDYGTGELFF.

V gene TRBV4-2 combines with J gene TRBJ1-2; D call uncertain. CDR3 length: 14 residues. The germline V gene has CDR1 LGHNA and CDR2 YNFKEQ. Trimming shortened V by 4 bases and J by 1 base, and 10 bases separated the two germline ends. This CDR3 reads CASSLPSGNYGYTF. The CDR3 DNA reads as TGTGCCAGCAGCCTTCCCTCCGGTAACTATGGCTACACCTTC.

This rearrangement joins TRBV30 to TRBJ2-1; tentatively, D is TRBD2 (5 bases). The CDR3 loop spans 15 amino acids. V gave up 2 bases and J gave up 8 bases, with 19 bases separating them. From germline, CDR1 is GTSNPN and CDR2 SVGIG (reference sequence). CDR3 nucleotide sequence: TGTGCCTGGAGTCCCCGGGGTGGGAGAAGAGATGAGCAGTTCTTC. Translating gives CAWSPRGGRRDEQFF.

The chain uses TRBV27 and TRBJ2-7; maybe TRBD1 (6 bases). The V end lost 5 bases, the J end lost 0 bases, and 11 bases lay between the germline ends. The CDR3 covers 14 residues. Germline V gene data show CDR1 as MNHEY and CDR2 as SMNVEV (reference sequence). This CDR3 is CASSPRQVSYEQYF. The CDR3 region has the DNA TGTGCCAGCAGTCCAAGACAGGTCTCCTACGAGCAGTACTTC.

This clone showed up just once. This sequence joins TRBV27 and TRBJ1-2; D uncertain. V dropped 6 bases and J dropped 1 base, with 12 bases sitting between them. The CDR3 is 14 amino acids. Looked up from germline, CDR1 is MNHEY and CDR2 is SMNVEV (reference sequence). The CDR3 loop is CASRPMSDNYGYTF. As DNA, the CDR3 is TGTGCCAGCAGGCCCATGTCAGATAACTATGGCTACACCTTC.

This chain links TRBV18 with TRBJ1-1; D is possibly TRBD1 (6 bases). There are 15 residues in the CDR3. CDR1 is KGHSH, CDR2 LQKENI, per germline. Trimming stripped 3 bases from V and 3 bases from J, with 14 bases between. The CDR3: CASSPGQDRYTEAFF. The CDR3 nucleotides are TGTGCCAGCTCACCGGGCCAGGACAGATACACTGAAGCTTTCTTT.

This rearrangement joins TRBV3-1 (or the pseudogene TRBV3-2) to TRBJ2-2; a possible D gene is TRBD1 (6 bases). The CDR3 loop spans 14 amino acids. Germline V gene data show CDR1 as LGHDT and CDR2 as YNNKEL (reference sequence). Between the trimmed V and J ends, which lost 3 bases and 5 bases, there was a span of 10 bases. CDR3 nucleotides: TGTGCCAGCAGCCAGGGGGCGAGGACCGGGGAGCTGTTTTTT. It encodes CASSQGARTGELFF.

J is TRBJ2-3 and V is TRBV5-1; 10 positions match TRBD2. The germline gives CDR1 SGHRS, CDR2 YFSETQ. V dropped 0 bases and J dropped 3; count of bases not matched to a gene: 7. The CDR3 has 17 amino acids. CDR3 loop: CASSLALAGAGTDTQYF. In DNA, the CDR3 is TGCGCCAGCAGCTTGGCCCTAGCGGGAGCAGGGACAGATACGCAGTATTTT.

The V call is TRBV5-1, the J call TRBJ2-5; 7 bases match TRBD2. In germline, CDR1 is SGHRS, CDR2 YFSETQ. V gave up 4 bases and J gave up 5 bases; unmatched junction bases: 8. The CDR3 contains 14 residues. The DNA of the CDR3 is TGCGCCAGCAGCGAAGCGGGACGTGGGGAGACCCAGTACTTC. This encodes CASSEAGRGETQYF.

The chain joins TRBV3-1 (or the pseudogene TRBV3-2) to TRBJ2-5, with D unclear. V gave up 0 bases and J gave up 3 bases, with 8 bases separating them. CDR1 is LGHDT, CDR2 YNNKEL, per germline (reference sequence). CDR3 length: 14 residues. The CDR3 here is CASSQDQEEETQYF. The CDR3 nucleotides read TGTGCCAGCAGCCAAGATCAAGAGGAAGAGACCCAGTACTTC.